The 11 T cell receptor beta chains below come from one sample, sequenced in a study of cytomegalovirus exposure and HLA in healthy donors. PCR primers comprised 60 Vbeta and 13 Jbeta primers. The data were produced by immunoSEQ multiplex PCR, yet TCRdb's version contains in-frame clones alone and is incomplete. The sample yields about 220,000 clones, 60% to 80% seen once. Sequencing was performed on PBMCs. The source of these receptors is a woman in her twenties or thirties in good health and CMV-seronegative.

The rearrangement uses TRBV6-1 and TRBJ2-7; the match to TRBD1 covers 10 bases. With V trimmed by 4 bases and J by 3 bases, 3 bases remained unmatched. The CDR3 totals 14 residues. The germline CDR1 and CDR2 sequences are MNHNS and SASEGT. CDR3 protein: CASSGTGGFYEQYF. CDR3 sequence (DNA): TGTGCCAGCAGTGGGACAGGGGGATTCTACGAGCAGTACTTC.

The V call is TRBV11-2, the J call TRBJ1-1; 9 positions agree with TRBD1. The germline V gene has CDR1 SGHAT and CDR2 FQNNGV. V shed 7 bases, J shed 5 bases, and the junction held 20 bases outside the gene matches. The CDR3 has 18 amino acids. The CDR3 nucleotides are TGTGCCAGCAAAAGCTTATCCCAGGACAGGGGAAGGAGAACTGAAGCTTTCTTT. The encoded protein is CASKSLSQDRGRRTEAFF. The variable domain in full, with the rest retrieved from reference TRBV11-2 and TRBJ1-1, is EAGVAQSPRYKIIEKRQSVAFWCNPISGHATLYWYQQILGQGPKLLIQFQNNGVVDDSQLPKDRFSAERLKGVDSTLKIQPAKLEDSAVYLCASKSLSQDRGRRTEAFFGQGTRLTVV.

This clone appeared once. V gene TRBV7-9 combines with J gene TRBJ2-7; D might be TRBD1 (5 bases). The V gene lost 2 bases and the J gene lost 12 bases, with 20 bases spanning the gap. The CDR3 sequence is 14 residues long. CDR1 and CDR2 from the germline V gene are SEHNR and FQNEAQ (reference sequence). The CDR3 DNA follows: TGTGCCAGCAGCTTACTGGGGCTTCAAGCGCGATGGTACTTC. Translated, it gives CASSLLGLQARWYF.

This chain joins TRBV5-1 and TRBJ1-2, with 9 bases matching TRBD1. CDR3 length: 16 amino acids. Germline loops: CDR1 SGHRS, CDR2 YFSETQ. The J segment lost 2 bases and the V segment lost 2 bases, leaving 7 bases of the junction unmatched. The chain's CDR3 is CASSLPGQGKNYGYTF. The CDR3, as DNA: TGCGCCAGCAGCTTACCGGGACAGGGAAAGAACTATGGCTACACCTTC.

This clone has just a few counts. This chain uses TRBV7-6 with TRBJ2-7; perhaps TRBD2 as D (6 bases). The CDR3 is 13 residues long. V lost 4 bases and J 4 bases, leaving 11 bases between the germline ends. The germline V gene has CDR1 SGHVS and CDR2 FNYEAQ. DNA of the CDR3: TGTGCCAGCAGCTCGTCGGACTATTACGAGCAGTACTTC. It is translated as CASSSSDYYEQYF.

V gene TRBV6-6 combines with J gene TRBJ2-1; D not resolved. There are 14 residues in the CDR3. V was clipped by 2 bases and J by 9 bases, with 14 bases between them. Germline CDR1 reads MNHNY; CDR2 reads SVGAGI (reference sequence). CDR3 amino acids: CASSYAHPRSEQFF. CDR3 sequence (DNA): TGTGCCAGCAGTTACGCCCACCCAAGGAGTGAGCAGTTCTTC.

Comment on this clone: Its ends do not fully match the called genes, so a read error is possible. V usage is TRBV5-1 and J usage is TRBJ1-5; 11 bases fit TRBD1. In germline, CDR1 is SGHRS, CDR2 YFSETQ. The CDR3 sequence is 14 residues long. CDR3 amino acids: CASSLGQGDQPQHF. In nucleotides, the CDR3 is TGTGCCAGCAGCTTGGGACAGGGGGATCAGCCCCAGCATTTT. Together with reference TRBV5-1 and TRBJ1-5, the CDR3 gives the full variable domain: KAGVTQTPRYLIKTRGQQVTLSCSPISGHRSVSWYQQTPGQGLQFLFEYFSETQRNKGNFPGRFSGRQFSNSRSEMNVSTLELGDSALYLCASSLGQGDQPQHFGDGTRLSIL.

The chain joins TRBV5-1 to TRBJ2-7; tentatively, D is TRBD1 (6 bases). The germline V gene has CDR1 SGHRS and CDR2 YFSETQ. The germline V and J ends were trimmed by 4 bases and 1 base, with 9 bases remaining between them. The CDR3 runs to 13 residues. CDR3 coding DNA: TGCGCCAGCAGCCTTGGACAGTCCTACGAGCAGTACTTC. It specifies CASSLGQSYEQYF.

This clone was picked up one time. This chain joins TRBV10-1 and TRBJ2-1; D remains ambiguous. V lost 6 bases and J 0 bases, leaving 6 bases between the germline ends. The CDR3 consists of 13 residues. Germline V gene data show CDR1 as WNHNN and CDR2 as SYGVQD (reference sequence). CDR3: CASSPGSYNEQFF. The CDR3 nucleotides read TGCGCCAGCAGCCCCGGCTCCTACAATGAGCAGTTCTTC.

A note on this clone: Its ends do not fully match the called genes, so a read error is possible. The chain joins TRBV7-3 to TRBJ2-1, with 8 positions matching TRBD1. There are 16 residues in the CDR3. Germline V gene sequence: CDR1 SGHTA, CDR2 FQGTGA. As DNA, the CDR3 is TGTGCCAGCAGCTCCCAGGGGGCCGGTGTGGGCAATGGGCAGTTCTTC. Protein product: CASSSQGAGVGNGQFF.

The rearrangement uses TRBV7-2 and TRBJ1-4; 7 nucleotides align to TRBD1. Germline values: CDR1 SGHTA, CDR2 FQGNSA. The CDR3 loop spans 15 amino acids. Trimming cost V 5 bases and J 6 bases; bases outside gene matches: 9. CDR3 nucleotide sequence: TGTGCCAGCAGCGTCCCCGGGACAGCCTATGAAAAACTGTTTTTT. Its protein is CASSVPGTAYEKLFF.